A selection of T cell receptor beta chains follows, all from one sample in a study of vaccination and CD4 T cells after COVID-19. MiXCR, applied by TCRdb to the PCR reads, yields one record per CDR3 protein. The sample consists of more than 12,000 distinct CDR3 sequences, roughly 75% of them appearing once. No cognate antigen is known for these TCRs. Specimen: CD4+ T cells from blood, cultured in vitro. The receptors originated from a human donor who had recovered from COVID-19. Both conserved end residues are part of each CDR3. A D gene is named only where the DNA matches it firmly. Expanded clones get a size class; other rows say once, few or many, or leave the size out.

J gene	D gene	V gene	clone size	CDR3 DNA	CDR3 protein
TRBJ1-5	TRBD1	TRBV28	few	TGTGCCATCCAGGGGGCCAGCAATCAGCCCCAGCATTTT	CAIQGASNQPQHF
TRBJ2-5	NA	TRBV25-1	NA	TGTGCCAGCAGTGACAGCAGTCAAGAGACCCAGTACTTC	CASSDSSQETQYF
TRBJ1-1	TRBD1	TRBV6-5	few	TGTGCCAGCAGTTACGGATACCGGGACAGGGGAATTGTTGAAGCTTTCTTT	CASSYGYRDRGIVEAFF
TRBJ1-4	TRBD1	TRBV30	NA	TGTGCCTGGGACAGGGGGCGCGGGGAAAAACTGTTTTTT	CAWDRGRGEKLFF
TRBJ1-5	TRBD1	TRBV20-1	few	TGCAGTGCTAGTCCTACGACAGGGTGGAAACAGCCCCAGCATTTT	CSASPTTGWKQPQHF
TRBJ1-1	TRBD1	TRBV20-1	NA	TGCAGTGCTCTCCGGGACAGGGGCACTGAAGCTTTCTTT	CSALRDRGTEAFF
TRBJ2-2	TRBD2	TRBV27	few	TGTGCCAGCAGTATTAGCGGGAGTAGGTACACCGGGGAGCTGTTTTTT	CASSISGSRYTGELFF
TRBJ1-5	NA	TRBV2	NA	TGTGCCAGCGTAGGCAGACTCAATCAGCCCCAGCATTTT	CASVGRLNQPQHF
TRBJ1-6	NA	TRBV7-2	NA	TGTGCCAGCAGCTTAGTGCGGGGGCGATCACCCCTCCACTTT	CASSLVRGRSPLHF
TRBJ2-5	NA	TRBV19	NA	TGTGCCAGTAACCTCGGAGGGCCTGAGGGAGAGACCCAGTACTTC	CASNLGGPEGETQYF
TRBJ1-4	NA	TRBV6-4	NA	TGTGCCAGCAGTTGGAGGGAAGGTGAAAAACTGTTTTTT	CASSWREGEKLFF
TRBJ2-5	NA	TRBV5-1	NA	TGCGCCAGCAGCTTGCACCCTACCAACCAAGAGACCCAGTACTTC	CASSLHPTNQETQYF
TRBJ2-2	TRBD2	TRBV7-9	NA	TGTGCCAGCACACCGGGACTAGCGGTTACCGGGGAGCTGTTTTTT	CASTPGLAVTGELFF
TRBJ2-7	TRBD1	TRBV7-2	NA	TGTGCCAGCAGCACCGGACAGGGGGGAACCTACGAGCAGTACTTC	CASSTGQGGTYEQYF
TRBJ1-3	NA	TRBV28	NA	TGTGCCAGTAAGCGGGCTACAAACACCATATATTTT	CASKRATNTIYF
TRBJ1-5	NA	TRBV7-8	NA	TGTGCCAGCAGCTATTCCCGGGGCAGGGATCAGCCCCAGCATTTT	CASSYSRGRDQPQHF
TRBJ2-3	TRBD1	TRBV29-1	NA	TGCAGCGTTGCCCGGGACAGGGGGCTGGAGGGATCAGATACGCAGTATTTT	CSVARDRGLEGSDTQYF
TRBJ2-5	NA	TRBV28	NA	TGTGCCAGCAGTTTAGTGAGAGAGACCCAGTACTTC	CASSLVRETQYF
TRBJ2-7	NA	TRBV2	once	TGTGCCAGCAGTGCCCCCAGGGGCCGAACCAGCTCCTACGAGCAGTACTTC	CASSAPRGRTSSYEQYF
TRBJ1-4	NA	TRBV7-2	NA	TGTGCCAGCAGCCCTTCAGGCCGGGGCCCAACTAATGAAAAACTGTTTTTT	CASSPSGRGPTNEKLFF
TRBJ1-1	TRBD1	TRBV20-1	NA	TGCAGTGCTAGACTTGGGACAGACACTGAAGCTTTCTTT	CSARLGTDTEAFF
TRBJ2-7	TRBD1	TRBV4-3	NA	TGCGCCAGCAGCCAGAGGGGACAGGGGGCGCGGGAGCAGTACTTC	CASSQRGQGAREQYF
TRBJ1-6	TRBD1	TRBV7-8	NA	TGTGCCAGCAGCTCGAGTGGTCAGGGGGCGAGTAATTCACCCCTCCACTTT	CASSSSGQGASNSPLHF
TRBJ2-5	NA	TRBV6-2/TRBV6-3	NA	TGTGCCAGCAGTTACCACGGGACGGCCCAAGAGACCCAGTACTTC	CASSYHGTAQETQYF
TRBJ2-2	NA	TRBV4-1	NA	TGCGCCAGCAGCCAAGATCCCCGACCCGGGGAGCTGTTTTTT	CASSQDPRPGELFF
TRBJ1-2	NA	TRBV28	few	TGTGCCAGCAGAGTCGTGGGGTATGGCTACACCTTC	CASRVVGYGYTF
TRBJ1-5	TRBD1	TRBV20-1	once	TGCAGTGCTAGTCGCGACAGGGGGAATCAGCCCCAGCATTTT	CSASRDRGNQPQHF
TRBJ2-7	TRBD2	TRBV24-1	NA	TGTGCCACCAGTGACCCTAGCGGGAGCAAATACGAGCAGTACTTC	CATSDPSGSKYEQYF
TRBJ1-6	TRBD1	TRBV20-1	NA	TGCAGTGCTCACCTCGAAGGGGGCGGGTTCCGCAATTCACCCCTCCACTTT	CSAHLEGGGFRNSPLHF
TRBJ1-1	TRBD1	TRBV20-1	once	TGCAGTGCCAGGACTCCCGGGACAGCAGAAGCTTTCTTT	CSARTPGTAEAFF
TRBJ1-2	TRBD1	TRBV7-3	NA	TGTGCCAGCAGCCCGGACGCGGGACAGGGGTTGGGTGGCTACACCTTC	CASSPDAGQGLGGYTF
TRBJ1-5	NA	TRBV7-2	few	TGTGCCAGCAGCTTAGACGGGCATCAGCCCCAGCATTTT	CASSLDGHQPQHF
TRBJ1-5	NA	TRBV6-2/TRBV6-3	NA	TGTGCCAGCAGTCCCGAAGAAAGGGCGCGGAATCAGCCCCAGCATTTT	CASSPEERARNQPQHF
TRBJ1-1	TRBD1	TRBV28	NA	TGTGCCAGCAGTTGGGCAGGGGGAAACACTGAAGCTTTCTTT	CASSWAGGNTEAFF
TRBJ2-4	NA	TRBV28	NA	TGTGCCAGCAGTTTAGAGGCGGCCGCCAAAAACATTCAGTACTTC	CASSLEAAAKNIQYF
TRBJ1-1	NA	TRBV11-1	NA	TGTGCCAGCAGCCCTCCCGCCACTGAAGCTTTCTTT	CASSPPATEAFF
TRBJ1-6	TRBD1	TRBV20-1	NA	TGCAGTGCTAGGAGGGGACAGCTACCTTCCTATAATTCACCCCTCCACTTT	CSARRGQLPSYNSPLHF
TRBJ2-1	NA	TRBV24-1	NA	TGTGCCACCAGTGTGGCTGGGAGCTCCTACAATGAGCAGTTCTTC	CATSVAGSSYNEQFF
TRBJ1-2	TRBD1	TRBV6-1	NA	TGTGCCAGCAGACCTTGGACAGGGGCTCTCTATGGCTACACCTTC	CASRPWTGALYGYTF
TRBJ1-5	NA	TRBV30	NA	TGTGCCTGGAGCGGACCAAGAAATCAGCCCCAGCATTTT	CAWSGPRNQPQHF
TRBJ1-1	NA	TRBV11-1	NA	TGTGCCAGCAGTCTTCTAGTCACTGAAGCTTTCTTT	CASSLLVTEAFF
TRBJ1-1	NA	TRBV7-3	NA	TGTGCCAGCAGCTTAGTGCGGAGCACTGAAGCTTTCTTT	CASSLVRSTEAFF
TRBJ2-4	TRBD1	TRBV7-9	NA	TGTGCCAGCAGCTTACCCGGGACAGGGAACATTCAGTACTTC	CASSLPGTGNIQYF
TRBJ2-3	TRBD2	TRBV12-3/TRBV12-4	few	TGTGCCAGCAGTTCGACGGGAGGGCCAGATACGCAGTATTTT	CASSSTGGPDTQYF
TRBJ2-7	NA	TRBV7-9	NA	TGTGCCAGCAGCCGAAACAACCACAGGGATCAGTCCTACGAGCAGTACTTC	CASSRNNHRDQSYEQYF
TRBJ2-2	TRBD1	TRBV7-3	NA	TGTGCCAGCAGCCGCGGCTCGATCAGGGGGCCCGGGGAGCTGTTTTTT	CASSRGSIRGPGELFF
TRBJ1-1	NA	TRBV7-2	NA	TGTGCCAGCAGCTTAGGGATTTCGGGCGCTAACGCCGCAGCTTTCTTT	CASSLGISGANAAAFF
TRBJ1-2	NA	TRBV27	NA	TGTGCCAGCAGCCGGACAGAAAACTATGGCTACACCTTC	CASSRTENYGYTF
TRBJ2-7	TRBD2	TRBV27	NA	TGTGCCAGCAGAACCGGGACTAGCACATACGAGCAGTACTTC	CASRTGTSTYEQYF
TRBJ2-7	NA	TRBV15	NA	TGTGCCACCAGACGAGAACAGGGATTGAACTACGAGCAGTACTTC	CATRREQGLNYEQYF
TRBJ1-5	NA	TRBV11-2	NA	TGTGCCAGCAGCTTGGGATTAAGTCAGCCCCAGCATTTT	CASSLGLSQPQHF
TRBJ1-4	NA	TRBV6-2/TRBV6-3	NA	TGTGCCAGCAGTTACGATGATGCCAGGGGAAACGAAAAACTGTTTTTT	CASSYDDARGNEKLFF
TRBJ2-5	NA	TRBV24-1	NA	TGTGCCACCAGTGATTTGCTAGGTCAAGAGACCCAGTACTTC	CATSDLLGQETQYF